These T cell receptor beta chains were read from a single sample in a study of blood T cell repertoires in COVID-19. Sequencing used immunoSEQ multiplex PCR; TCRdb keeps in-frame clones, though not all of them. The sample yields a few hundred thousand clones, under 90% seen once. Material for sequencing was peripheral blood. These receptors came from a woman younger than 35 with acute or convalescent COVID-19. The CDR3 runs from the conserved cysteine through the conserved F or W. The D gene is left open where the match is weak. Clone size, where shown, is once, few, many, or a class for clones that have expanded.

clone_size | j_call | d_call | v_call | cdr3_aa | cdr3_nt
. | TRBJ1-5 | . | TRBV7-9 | CASSSTDQPQHF | TGTGCCAGCAGCTCCACAGACCAGCCCCAGCATTTT
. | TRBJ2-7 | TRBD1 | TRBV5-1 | CASSLQGTVVAEQYF | TGCGCCAGCAGCTTGCAGGGGACAGTGGTCGCCGAGCAGTACTTC
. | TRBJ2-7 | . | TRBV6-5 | CASTPRVVRYEQYF | TGTGCCAGCACCCCACGGGTCGTTCGCTACGAGCAGTACTTC
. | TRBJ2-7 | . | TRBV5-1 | CASSRTGDSYEQYF | TGCGCCAGCAGCCGGACGGGGGACTCCTACGAGCAGTACTTC
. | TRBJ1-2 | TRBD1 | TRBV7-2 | CASSSGQGEGYGYTF | TGTGCCAGCAGCTCTGGACAGGGTGAGGGCTATGGCTACACCTTC
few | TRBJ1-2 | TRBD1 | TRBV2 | CASSEAPGTGYGYTF | TGTGCCAGCAGTGAAGCCCCCGGGACAGGCTATGGCTACACCTTC
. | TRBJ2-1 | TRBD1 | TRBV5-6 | CASTKDRGLYNEQFF | TGTGCCAGCACCAAGGACAGGGGTCTCTACAATGAGCAGTTCTTC
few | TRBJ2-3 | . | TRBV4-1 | CASSQVQAVTDTQYF | TGCGCCAGCAGCCAAGTACAGGCCGTCACAGATACGCAGTATTTT
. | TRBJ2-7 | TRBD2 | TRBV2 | CASSEGGVLAYEQYF | TGTGCCAGCAGTGAGGGAGGGGTCCTAGCCTACGAGCAGTACTTC
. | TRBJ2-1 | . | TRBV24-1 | CATSENRPGAYNEQFF | TGTGCCACCAGTGAAAACAGGCCGGGGGCCTACAATGAGCAGTTCTTC
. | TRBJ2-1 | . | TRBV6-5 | CASSRRVPDEQFF | TGTGCCAGCAGCCGACGGGTCCCCGATGAGCAGTTCTTC
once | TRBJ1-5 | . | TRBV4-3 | CASSQVRRQGGQPQHF | TGCGCCAGCAGCCAAGTAAGGCGCCAGGGTGGGCAGCCCCAGCATTTT
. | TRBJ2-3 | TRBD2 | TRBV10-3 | CAISESNPGTSGSTDTQYF | TGTGCCATCAGTGAGTCGAACCCCGGGACTAGCGGGAGCACAGATACGCAGTATTTT
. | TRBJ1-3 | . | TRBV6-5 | CASTNGGSGNTIYF | TGTGCCAGCACGAACGGGGGGTCTGGAAACACCATATATTTT
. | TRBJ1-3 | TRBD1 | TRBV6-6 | CASRDGTAGNTIYF | TGTGCCAGCAGGGACGGGACAGCTGGAAACACCATATATTTT
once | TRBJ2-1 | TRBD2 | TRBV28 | CANSRGGAGDAMDEQFF | TGTGCCAACTCGAGGGGGGGAGCGGGAGACGCCATGGATGAGCAGTTCTTC
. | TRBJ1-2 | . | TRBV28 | CASSLGVWGGYGYTF | TGTGCCAGCAGTTTAGGGGTGTGGGGAGGCTACGGCTACACCTTC
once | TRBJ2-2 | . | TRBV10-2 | CASQHDTGELFF | TGCGCCAGCCAACACGACACCGGGGAGCTGTTTTTT
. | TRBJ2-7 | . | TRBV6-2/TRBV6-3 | CASSYGIAEAYEQYF | TGTGCCAGCAGTTACGGAATAGCGGAGGCCTACGAGCAGTACTTC
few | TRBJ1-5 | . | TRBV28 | CASSSGAGVSNQPQHF | TGTGCCAGCAGTAGCGGGGCGGGGGTTAGCAATCAGCCCCAGCATTTT